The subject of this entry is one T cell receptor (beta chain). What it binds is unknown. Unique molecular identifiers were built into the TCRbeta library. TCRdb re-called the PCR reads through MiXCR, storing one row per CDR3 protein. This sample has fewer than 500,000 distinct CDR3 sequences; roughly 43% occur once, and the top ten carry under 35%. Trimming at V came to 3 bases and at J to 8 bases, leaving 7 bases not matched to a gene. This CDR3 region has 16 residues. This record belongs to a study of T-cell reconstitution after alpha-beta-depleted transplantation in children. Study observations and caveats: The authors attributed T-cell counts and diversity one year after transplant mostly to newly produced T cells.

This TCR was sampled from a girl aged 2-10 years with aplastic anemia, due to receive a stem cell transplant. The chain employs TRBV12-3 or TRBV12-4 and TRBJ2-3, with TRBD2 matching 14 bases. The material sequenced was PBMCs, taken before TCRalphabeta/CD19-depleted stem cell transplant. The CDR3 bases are TGTGCCAGCAGTTTTTCGGGGACTAGCGGGGGTGCTACGCAGTATTTT. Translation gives CASSFSGTSGGATQYF.